This T cell receptor (beta chain) was profiled in a study of control samples from healthy donors and cancer patients. This CDR3 is built from 15 residues. V lost 3 bases and J lost 8, with 19 bases in between. Germline values: CDR1 MNHEY, CDR2 SMNVEV (reference sequence). Method: immunoSEQ multiplex PCR; TCRdb's copy keeps in-frame clones and lacks some. Here the sample spans 150,000 or so clones, around 93% being singletons. This TCR came from a woman in her forties or fifties in good health. What was sequenced was blood. This rearrangement joins TRBV27 to TRBJ1-2, with D unclear. The CDR3 region is CASSFGRAHPGGYTF. The CDR3 region has the DNA TGTGCCAGCAGTTTTGGGAGGGCCCACCCGGGAGGCTACACCTTC.